This TCR beta chain was sequenced during a study of T cells after yellow fever vaccination. Germline values: CDR1 LNHDA, CDR2 SQIVND (reference sequence). The CDR3 spans 15 residues. V dropped 3 bases and J dropped 7 bases, with 18 bases sitting between them. MiXCR was run by TCRdb on the 5' RACE reads, yielding one entry per CDR3 protein. The table lists a few hundred thousand distinct CDR3 sequences, 3.6% of them singletons. The source is a man aged 18 to 30 who received the YFV17D yellow fever vaccine. V and J are TRBV19 and TRBJ1-1; TRBD1 is a possible D gene (6 bases). The sample here was PBMCs, taken on the day of the yellow fever booster vaccination. CDR3 in amino acids: CASSMGPPWTVEAFF. The CDR3, as DNA: TGTGCCAGTAGTATGGGACCCCCCTGGACAGTTGAAGCTTTCTTT.